A single sample gave rise to the 2 T cell receptor beta chains below, sequenced in a study of cytomegalovirus exposure and HLA in healthy donors. PCR was performed using 60 Vbeta and 13 Jbeta primers. Libraries were prepared by immunoSEQ multiplex PCR; TCRdb keeps only in-frame clonotypes and omits some of them. The table lists about 110,000 clones, roughly 80% of them singletons, with about a fifth in the top ten. Sequencing was performed on PBMCs. The receptors here all came from a man aged 25 to 45 in good health and CMV-seropositive.

V usage is TRBV5-1 and J usage is TRBJ2-1; D unresolved. V was cut by 6 bases and J by 0 bases, with 13 bases left in between. CDR1 is SGHRS, CDR2 YFSETQ, per germline. The CDR3 contains 15 residues. The chain's CDR3 is CASKTADSSYNEQFF. In DNA form, the CDR3 reads TGCGCCAGCAAAACGGCTGACTCCTCCTACAATGAGCAGTTCTTC.

The rearrangement links TRBV7-9 to TRBJ1-2; 10 positions match TRBD1. In germline, CDR1 is SEHNR, CDR2 FQNEAQ (reference sequence). Unmatched junction bases numbered 6, after V lost 6 bases and J lost 5 bases. The CDR3 is 14 amino acids. This CDR3 reads CASREPGQGYGYTF. Here the CDR3 DNA reads TGTGCCAGCAGGGAACCGGGACAGGGGTATGGCTACACCTTC.